This T cell receptor (beta chain) was obtained from a study of Ad26.COV2.S vaccination and SARS-CoV-2 variants. Study-level results: Those who received vaccine or placebo ended up with similar non-spike TCR breadth. The authors reported substantial breadth in spike-specific CD8+ and CD4+ T cell responses after vaccination.

Germline V gene sequence: CDR1 KGHDR, CDR2 SFDVKD. Losses at the gene ends were 10 bases for V and 6 bases for J; bases not matched to a gene: 10. The CDR3 spans 14 residues. As concerns this clone: Its antigen is undetermined.

Treatment indicated: around 19 received Ad26.COV2.S at low or high dose, single or two shots; 5 received placebo; per-sample allocation not given. Samples were taken on day 63 after the first vaccine or placebo injection. Profiled with immunoSEQ multiplex PCR; TCRdb holds only in-frame clones, not every one. This sample has some 390,000 clones; around nine tenths occur once, and the top ten carry approximately 3.7%. This clonotype was sampled from a person aged 18-60 years who received the Ad26.COV2.S COVID-19 vaccine or a placebo. The chain uses TRBV24-1 and TRBJ2-3; TRBD1 aligns across 9 bases. This specimen was peripheral blood, taken in a trial of Ad26.COV2.S vaccine versus placebo. The DNA of the CDR3 is TGTGCCACGTCGACAGGGGGAGGTTGGGATACGCAGTATTTT. Translated: CATSTGGGWDTQYF.